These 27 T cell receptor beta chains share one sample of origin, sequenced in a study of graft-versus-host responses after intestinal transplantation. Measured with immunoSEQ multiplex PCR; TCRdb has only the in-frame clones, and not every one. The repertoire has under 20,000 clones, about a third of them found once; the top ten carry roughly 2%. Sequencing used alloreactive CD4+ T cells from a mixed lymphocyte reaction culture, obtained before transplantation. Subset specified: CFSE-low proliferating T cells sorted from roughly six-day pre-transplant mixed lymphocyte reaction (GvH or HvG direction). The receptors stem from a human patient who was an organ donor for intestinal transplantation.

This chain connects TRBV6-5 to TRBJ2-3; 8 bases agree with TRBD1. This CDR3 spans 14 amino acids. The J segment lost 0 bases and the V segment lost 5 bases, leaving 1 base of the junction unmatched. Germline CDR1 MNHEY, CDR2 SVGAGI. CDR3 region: CASSTGGSTDTQYF. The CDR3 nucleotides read TGTGCCAGCAGTACAGGGGGTAGCACAGATACGCAGTATTTT.

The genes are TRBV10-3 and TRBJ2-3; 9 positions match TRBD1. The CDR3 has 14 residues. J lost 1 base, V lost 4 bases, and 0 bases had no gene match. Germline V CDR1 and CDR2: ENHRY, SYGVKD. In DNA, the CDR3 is TGTGCCATCAGTGGGACAGGGGGCACAGATACGCAGTATTTT. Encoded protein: CAISGTGGTDTQYF.

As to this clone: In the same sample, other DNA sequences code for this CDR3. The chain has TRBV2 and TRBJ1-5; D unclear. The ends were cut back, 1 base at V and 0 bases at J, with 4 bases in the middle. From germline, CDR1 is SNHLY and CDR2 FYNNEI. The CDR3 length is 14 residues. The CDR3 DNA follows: TGTGCCAGCAGTGAAGAATATAGCAATCAGCCCCAGCATTTT. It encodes CASSEEYSNQPQHF.

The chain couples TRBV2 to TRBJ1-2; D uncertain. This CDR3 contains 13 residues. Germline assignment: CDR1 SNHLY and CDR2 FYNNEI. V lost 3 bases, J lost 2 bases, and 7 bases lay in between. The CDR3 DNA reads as TGTGCCAGCAGTGAGGCCGTGAACTATGGCTACACCTTC. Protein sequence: CASSEAVNYGYTF.

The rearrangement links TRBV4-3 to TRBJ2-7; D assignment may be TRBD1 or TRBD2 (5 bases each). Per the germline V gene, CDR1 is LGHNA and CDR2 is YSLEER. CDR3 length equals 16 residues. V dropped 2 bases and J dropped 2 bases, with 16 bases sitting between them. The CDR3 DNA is TGCGCCAGCAGCCAACATACCGGGGCGGACCCCTACGAGCAGTACTTC. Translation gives CASSQHTGADPYEQYF.

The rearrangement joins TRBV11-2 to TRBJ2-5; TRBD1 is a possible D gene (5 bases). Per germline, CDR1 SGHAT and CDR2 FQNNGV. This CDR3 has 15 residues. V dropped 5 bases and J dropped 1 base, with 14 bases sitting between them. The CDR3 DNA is TGTGCCAGCAGCCCTCTTCGACAGATCCAAGAGACCCAGTACTTC. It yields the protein CASSPLRQIQETQYF. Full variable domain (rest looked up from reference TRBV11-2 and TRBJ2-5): EAGVAQSPRYKIIEKRQSVAFWCNPISGHATLYWYQQILGQGPKLLIQFQNNGVVDDSQLPKDRFSAERLKGVDSTLKIQPAKLEDSAVYLCASSPLRQIQETQYFGPGTRLLVL.

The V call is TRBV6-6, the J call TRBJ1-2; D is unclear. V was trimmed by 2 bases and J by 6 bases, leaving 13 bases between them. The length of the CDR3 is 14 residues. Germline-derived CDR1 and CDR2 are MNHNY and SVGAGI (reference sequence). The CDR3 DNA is TGTGCCAGCAGTTACCTTAACGGGGTGGATGGCTACACCTTC. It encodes CASSYLNGVDGYTF.

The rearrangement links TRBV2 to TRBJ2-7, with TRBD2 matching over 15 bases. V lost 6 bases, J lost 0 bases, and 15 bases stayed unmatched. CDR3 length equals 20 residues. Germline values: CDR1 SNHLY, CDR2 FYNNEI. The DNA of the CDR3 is TGTGCCAGCAGCCTACCTGCGGGACTAGCGGGAGGCCTGATCTCCTACGAGCAGTACTTC. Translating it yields CASSLPAGLAGGLISYEQYF.

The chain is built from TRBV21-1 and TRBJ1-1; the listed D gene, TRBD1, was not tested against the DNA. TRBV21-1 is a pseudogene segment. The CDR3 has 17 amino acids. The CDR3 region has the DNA TGTGCCAGCAGCACAGACCCGGACAGGGGAGGGGACACTGAAGCTTTCTTT. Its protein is CASSTDPDRGGDTEAFF.

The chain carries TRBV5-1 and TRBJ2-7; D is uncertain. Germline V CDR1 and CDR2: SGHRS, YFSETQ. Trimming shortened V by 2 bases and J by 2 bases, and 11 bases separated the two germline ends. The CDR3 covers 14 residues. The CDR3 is CASSFLGITYEQYF. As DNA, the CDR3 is TGCGCCAGCAGCTTCTTAGGGATTACCTACGAGCAGTACTTC.

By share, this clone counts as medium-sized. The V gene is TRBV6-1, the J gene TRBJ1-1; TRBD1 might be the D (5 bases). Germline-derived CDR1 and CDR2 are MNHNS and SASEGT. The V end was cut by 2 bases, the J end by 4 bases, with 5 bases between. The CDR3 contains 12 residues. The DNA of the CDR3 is TGTGCCAGCAGTGAACAGGGCACTGAAGCTTTCTTT. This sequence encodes CASSEQGTEAFF.

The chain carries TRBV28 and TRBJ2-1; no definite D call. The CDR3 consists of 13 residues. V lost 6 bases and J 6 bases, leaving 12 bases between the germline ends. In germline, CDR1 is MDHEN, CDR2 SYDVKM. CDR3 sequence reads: CASSKRVPNEQFF. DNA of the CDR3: TGTGCCAGCAGCAAAAGGGTGCCCAATGAGCAGTTCTTC.

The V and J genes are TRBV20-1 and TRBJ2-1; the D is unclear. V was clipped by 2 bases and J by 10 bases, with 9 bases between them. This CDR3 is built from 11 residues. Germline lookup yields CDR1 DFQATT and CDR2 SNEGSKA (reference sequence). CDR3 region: CSARPVQEQFF. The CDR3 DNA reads TGCAGTGCTAGACCTGTTCAAGAGCAGTTCTTC.

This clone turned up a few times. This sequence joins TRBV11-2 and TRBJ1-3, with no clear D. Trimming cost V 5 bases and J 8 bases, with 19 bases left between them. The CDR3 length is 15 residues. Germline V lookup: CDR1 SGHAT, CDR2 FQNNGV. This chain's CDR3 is CASSRQTTPSDTIYF. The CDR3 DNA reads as TGTGCCAGCAGCCGACAAACGACGCCGTCGGACACCATATATTTT.

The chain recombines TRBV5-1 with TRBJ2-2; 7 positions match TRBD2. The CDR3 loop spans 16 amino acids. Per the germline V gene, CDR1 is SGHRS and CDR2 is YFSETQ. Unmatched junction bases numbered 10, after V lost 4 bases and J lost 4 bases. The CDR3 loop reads CASSPRIAGLTGELFF. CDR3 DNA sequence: TGCGCCAGCAGCCCCCGGATAGCGGGTCTCACCGGGGAGCTGTTTTTT.

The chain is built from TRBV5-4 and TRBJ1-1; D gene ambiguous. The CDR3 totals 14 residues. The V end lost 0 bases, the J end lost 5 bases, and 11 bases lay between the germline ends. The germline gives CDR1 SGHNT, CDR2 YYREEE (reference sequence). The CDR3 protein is CASSLDPIRTEAFF. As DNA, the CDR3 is TGTGCCAGCAGCTTGGATCCGATTAGGACTGAAGCTTTCTTT. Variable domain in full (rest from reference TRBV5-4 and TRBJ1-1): ETGVTQSPTHLIKTRGQQVTLRCSSQSGHNTVSWYQQALGQGPQFIFQYYREEENGRGNFPPRFSGLQFPNYSSELNVNALELDDSALYLCASSLDPIRTEAFFGQGTRLTVV.

CDR3 in amino acids: CASSQWGLPLPPLGMQYF. The CDR3, as DNA: TGCGCCAGCAGCCAGTGGGGCCTCCCTCTTCCCCCCCTTGGGATGCAGTACTTC. V usage is TRBV4-1 and J usage is TRBJ2-7, with a tentative D call TRBD1 (5 bases). This CDR3 is built from 18 residues. CDR1 and CDR2 (germline): MGHRA, YSYEKL. The ends were cut back, 3 bases at V and 9 bases at J, with 30 bases in the middle.

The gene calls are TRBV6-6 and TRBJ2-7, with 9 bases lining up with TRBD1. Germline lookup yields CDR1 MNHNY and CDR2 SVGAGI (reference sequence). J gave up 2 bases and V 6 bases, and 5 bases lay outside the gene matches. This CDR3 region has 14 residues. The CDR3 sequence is CASSARTGAYEQYF. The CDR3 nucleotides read TGTGCCAGCAGCGCTCGGACAGGGGCCTACGAGCAGTACTTC.

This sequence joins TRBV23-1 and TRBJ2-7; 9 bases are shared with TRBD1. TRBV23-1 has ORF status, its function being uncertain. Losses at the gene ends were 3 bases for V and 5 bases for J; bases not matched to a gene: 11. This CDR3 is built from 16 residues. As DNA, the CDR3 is TGCGCCAGCAGTCAGGGCCGGGACAGGGTTTCTCACGAGCAGTACTTC. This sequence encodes CASSQGRDRVSHEQYF.

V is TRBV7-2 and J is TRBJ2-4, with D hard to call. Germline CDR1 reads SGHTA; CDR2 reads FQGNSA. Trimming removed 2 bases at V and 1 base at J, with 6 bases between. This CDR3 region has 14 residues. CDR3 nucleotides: TGTGCCAGCAGCTTACAAGGGGCCAAAAACATTCAGTACTTC. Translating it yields CASSLQGAKNIQYF.

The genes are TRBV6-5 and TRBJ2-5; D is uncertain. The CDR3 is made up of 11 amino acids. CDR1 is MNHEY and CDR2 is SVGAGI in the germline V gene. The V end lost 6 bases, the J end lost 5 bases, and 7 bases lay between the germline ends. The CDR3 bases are TGTGCCAGCAGATCCGTGGAGACCCAGTACTTC. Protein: CASRSVETQYF.

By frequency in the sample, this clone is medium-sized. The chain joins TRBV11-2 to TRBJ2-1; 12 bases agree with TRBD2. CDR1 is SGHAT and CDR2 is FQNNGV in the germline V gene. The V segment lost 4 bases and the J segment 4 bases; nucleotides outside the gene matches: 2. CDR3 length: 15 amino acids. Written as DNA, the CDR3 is TGTGCCAGCAGCTGGGGACTAGCGGGTTACAATGAGCAGTTCTTC. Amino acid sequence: CASSWGLAGYNEQFF.

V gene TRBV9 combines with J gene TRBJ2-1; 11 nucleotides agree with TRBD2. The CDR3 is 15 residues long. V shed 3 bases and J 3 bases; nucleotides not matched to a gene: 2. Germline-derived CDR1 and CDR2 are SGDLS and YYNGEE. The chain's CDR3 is CASSAGLAVYNEQFF. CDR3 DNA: TGTGCCAGCAGCGCGGGACTAGCGGTCTACAATGAGCAGTTCTTC.

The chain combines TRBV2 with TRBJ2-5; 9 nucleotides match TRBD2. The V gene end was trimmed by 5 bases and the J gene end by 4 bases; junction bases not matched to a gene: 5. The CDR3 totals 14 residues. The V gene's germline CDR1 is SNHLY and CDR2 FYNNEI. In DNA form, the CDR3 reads TGTGCCAGCAGTCTGGCGGGGGGGAGAGAGACCCAGTACTTC. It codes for CASSLAGGRETQYF.

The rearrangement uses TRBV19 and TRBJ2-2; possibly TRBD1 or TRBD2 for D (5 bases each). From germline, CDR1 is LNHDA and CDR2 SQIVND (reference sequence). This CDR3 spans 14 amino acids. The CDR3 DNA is TGTGATGGCCGAGGGCAGGGCTTTGGCGGGGAGCTGTTTTTT. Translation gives CDGRGQGFGGELFF.

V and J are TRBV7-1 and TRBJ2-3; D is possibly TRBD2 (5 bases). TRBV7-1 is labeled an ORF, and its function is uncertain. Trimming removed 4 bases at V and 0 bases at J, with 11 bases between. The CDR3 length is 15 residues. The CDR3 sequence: CASSLVALSTDTQYF. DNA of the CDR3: TGTGCCAGCAGCTTAGTAGCGTTGAGCACAGATACGCAGTATTTT.

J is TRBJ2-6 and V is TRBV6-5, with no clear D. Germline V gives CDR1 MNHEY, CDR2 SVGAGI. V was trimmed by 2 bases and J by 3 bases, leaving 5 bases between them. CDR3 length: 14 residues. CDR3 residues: CASSYKYGANVLTF. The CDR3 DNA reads TGTGCCAGCAGTTACAAATATGGGGCCAACGTCCTGACTTTC.